The next 12 T cell receptor beta chains were all read from a single sample in a study of blood T cells in healthy people across ages. Sample-barcoded 5' priming and a J-beta primer mix drove a second PCR of about 6 to 11 cycles. TCRdb reanalysed the 5' RACE reads using MiXCR and keeps one entry per CDR3 protein. The sample records under 2 million distinct CDR3 sequences, 30% to 35% being singletons. Material: blood. These receptors came from a young woman in good health.

This clonotype was seen a handful of times. In DNA form, the CDR3 reads TGCGCCAGCAGCGCCACACACAGTCCCTACGAGCAGTACTTC. Protein sequence: CASSATHSPYEQYF. This chain uses TRBV5-1 with TRBJ2-7; D uncertain. This CDR3 is built from 14 residues. The V and J ends lost 4 bases and 2 bases respectively, with 13 bases between them. Germline V lookup: CDR1 SGHRS, CDR2 YFSETQ. Variable domain in full (rest from reference TRBV5-1 and TRBJ2-7): KAGVTQTPRYLIKTRGQQVTLSCSPISGHRSVSWYQQTPGQGLQFLFEYFSETQRNKGNFPGRFSGRQFSNSRSEMNVSTLELGDSALYLCASSATHSPYEQYFGPGTRLTVT.

The V and J genes are TRBV12-3 or TRBV12-4 and TRBJ2-1, with 7 positions matching TRBD2. The CDR3 runs to 15 residues. Trimming at V came to 1 base and at J to 5 bases, leaving 5 bases not matched to a gene. CDR3 sequence: CASSLGLAVNNEQFF. As DNA, the CDR3 is TGTGCCAGCAGTTTAGGCCTAGCGGTAAACAATGAGCAGTTCTTC.

This clonotype was recorded a few times. The chain couples TRBV20-1 to TRBJ2-3, with 14 bases identical to TRBD2. CDR1 is DFQATT, CDR2 SNEGSKA, per germline (reference sequence). The CDR3 length is 15 residues. Trimming removed 5 bases from V and 8 bases from J; junction bases left unmatched: 9. In nucleotides, the CDR3 is TGCAGTGCTGGGACGACTAGCGGGAGGGAAGGTACGCAGTATTTT. Translating it yields CSAGTTSGREGTQYF.

Only a few counts were recorded for this clonotype. The chain uses TRBV18 and TRBJ2-1; the match to TRBD2 covers 7 bases. With V trimmed by 3 bases and J by 8 bases, 10 bases remained unmatched. Germline V gives CDR1 KGHSH, CDR2 LQKENI. This CDR3 contains 15 residues. CDR3 amino acids: CASSPPGGSEDEQFF. For the CDR3, the DNA is TGTGCCAGCTCACCCCCGGGAGGCTCGGAGGATGAGCAGTTCTTC.

This clonotype was detected a few times. The V call is TRBV7-9, the J call TRBJ2-7; D is unclear. CDR1 SEHNR and CDR2 FQNEAQ come from the germline V gene (reference sequence). The CDR3 has 16 residues. The ends were cut back, 1 base at V and 1 base at J, with 14 bases in the middle. This CDR3 is CASSLGAALRSYEQYF. The CDR3 DNA is TGTGCCAGCAGCTTAGGCGCCGCGCTTAGGTCCTACGAGCAGTACTTC.

This chain uses TRBV9 with TRBJ2-7; TRBD1 is a possible D gene (5 bases). Germline lookup yields CDR1 SGDLS and CDR2 YYNGEE. V was trimmed by 3 bases and J by 3 bases, leaving 10 bases between them. The CDR3 loop spans 13 amino acids. The CDR3 coding sequence is TGTGCCAGCAGCGGTGTGCAGGGCTACGAGCAGTACTTC. Translating it yields CASSGVQGYEQYF.

This clonotype was recorded only once. This chain joins TRBV10-3 and TRBJ1-6; possible D gene TRBD1, 6 bases. The CDR3 is made up of 15 amino acids. Germline V gene lookup returns CDR1 ENHRY and CDR2 SYGVKD. Trimming pared 6 bases from V and 8 bases from J, leaving 17 bases between. Written as DNA, the CDR3 is TGTGCCATCAGCCAGGGGTTACTTCGGGATTCACCCCTCCACTTT. It is translated as CAISQGLLRDSPLHF.

V is TRBV20-1 and J is TRBJ2-3, with 8 bases that match TRBD2. Germline V gene lookup returns CDR1 DFQATT and CDR2 SNEGSKA (reference sequence). This CDR3 contains 13 residues. The V and J ends lost 6 bases and 4 bases, in that order; junction bases with no gene match: 6. CDR3 amino acids: CSAQRGGADTQYF. The CDR3 DNA follows: TGCAGTGCGCAACGGGGGGGTGCAGATACGCAGTATTTT.

V and J are TRBV5-6 and TRBJ2-3; TRBD1 aligns across 9 bases. The CDR3 totals 15 residues. Looked up from germline, CDR1 is SGHDT and CDR2 is YYEEEE. J was trimmed by 0 bases and V by 2 bases; bases with no gene match: 1. Here the CDR3 DNA reads TGTGCCAGCAGCTTCGACAGGGGGAGCACAGATACGCAGTATTTT. Its translation is CASSFDRGSTDTQYF. The whole variable domain, filled in from reference TRBV5-6 and TRBJ2-3, reads DAGVTQSPTHLIKTRGQQVTLRCSPKSGHDTVSWYQQALGQGPQFIFQYYEEEERQRGNFPDRFSGHQFPNYSSELNVNALLLGDSALYLCASSFDRGSTDTQYFGPGTRLTVL.

As concerns this clonotype: The germline gene is not matched at one end of the junction; a read error may be the cause. The rearrangement uses TRBV7-9 and TRBJ2-5, with TRBD2 identical over 10 bases. The germline V gene has CDR1 SEHNR and CDR2 FQNEAQ (reference sequence). The CDR3 is 16 amino acids. As DNA, the CDR3 is TGTGCCAGCAGCACTCAGCGGGAGGGCCCCCAAGAGATCCAGTACTTC. Translated: CASSTQREGPQEIQYF.

The rearrangement uses TRBV4-1 and TRBJ1-2, with 10 bases fitting TRBD1. In germline, CDR1 is MGHRA, CDR2 YSYEKL. After removal of 3 bases from V and 4 bases from J, the junction contained 5 bases not matched to a gene. The CDR3 has 15 residues. The CDR3 loop is CASSQDRGSPYGYTF. The CDR3 DNA reads as TGCGCCAGCAGCCAGGACAGGGGGTCTCCCTATGGCTACACCTTC.

This clonotype was observed many times. J is TRBJ2-7 and V is TRBV20-1; the match to TRBD1 covers 7 bases. CDR1 DFQATT and CDR2 SNEGSKA come from the germline V gene (reference sequence). This CDR3 region has 13 residues. After removal of 3 bases from V and 0 bases from J, the junction contained 2 bases not matched to a gene. CDR3 sequence: CSARGQYSYEQYF. In nucleotides, the CDR3 is TGCAGTGCTAGGGGACAGTACTCCTACGAGCAGTACTTC.